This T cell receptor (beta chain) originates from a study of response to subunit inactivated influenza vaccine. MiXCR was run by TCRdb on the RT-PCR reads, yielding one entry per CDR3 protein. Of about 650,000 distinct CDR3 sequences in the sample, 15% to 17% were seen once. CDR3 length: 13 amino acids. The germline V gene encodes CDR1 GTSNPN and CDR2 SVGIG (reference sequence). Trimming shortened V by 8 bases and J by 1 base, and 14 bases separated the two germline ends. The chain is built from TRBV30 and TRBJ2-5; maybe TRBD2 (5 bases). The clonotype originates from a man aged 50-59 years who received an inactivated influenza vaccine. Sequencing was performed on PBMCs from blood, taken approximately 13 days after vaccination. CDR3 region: CAETDGGQETQYF. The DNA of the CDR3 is TGTGCCGAAACAGATGGAGGCCAAGAGACCCAGTACTTC. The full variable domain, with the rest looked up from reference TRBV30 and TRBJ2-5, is SQTIHQWPATLVQPVGSPLSLECTVEGTSNPNLYWYRQAAGRGLQLLFYSVGIGQISSEVPQNLSASRPQDRQFILSSKKLLLSDSGFYLCAETDGGQETQYFGPGTRLLVL.